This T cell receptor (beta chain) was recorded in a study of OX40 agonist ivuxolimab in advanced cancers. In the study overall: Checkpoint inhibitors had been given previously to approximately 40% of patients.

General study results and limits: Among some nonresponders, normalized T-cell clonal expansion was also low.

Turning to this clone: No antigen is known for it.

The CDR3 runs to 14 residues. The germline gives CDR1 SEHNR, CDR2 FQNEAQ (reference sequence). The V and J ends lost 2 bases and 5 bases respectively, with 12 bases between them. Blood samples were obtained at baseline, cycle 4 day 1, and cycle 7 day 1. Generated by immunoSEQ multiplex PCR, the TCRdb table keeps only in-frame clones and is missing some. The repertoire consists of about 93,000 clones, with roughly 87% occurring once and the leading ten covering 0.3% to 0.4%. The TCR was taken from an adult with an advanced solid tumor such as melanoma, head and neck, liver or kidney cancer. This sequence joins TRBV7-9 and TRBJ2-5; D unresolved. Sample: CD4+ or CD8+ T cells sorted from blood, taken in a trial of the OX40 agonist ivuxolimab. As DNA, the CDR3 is TGTGCCAGCAGCTTATTTGCATCAACGGAGACCCAGTACTTC. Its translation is CASSLFASTETQYF.